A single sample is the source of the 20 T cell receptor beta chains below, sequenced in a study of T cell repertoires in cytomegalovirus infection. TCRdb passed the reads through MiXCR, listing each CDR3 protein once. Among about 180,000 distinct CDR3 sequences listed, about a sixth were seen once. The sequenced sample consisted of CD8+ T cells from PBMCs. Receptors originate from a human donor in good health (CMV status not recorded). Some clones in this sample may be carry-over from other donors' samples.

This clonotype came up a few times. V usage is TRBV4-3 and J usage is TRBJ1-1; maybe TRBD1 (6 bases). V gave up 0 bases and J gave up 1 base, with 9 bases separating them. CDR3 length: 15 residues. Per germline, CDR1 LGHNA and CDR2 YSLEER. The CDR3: CASSQEATGNTEAFF. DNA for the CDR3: TGCGCCAGCAGCCAAGAGGCGACAGGGAACACTGAAGCTTTCTTT.

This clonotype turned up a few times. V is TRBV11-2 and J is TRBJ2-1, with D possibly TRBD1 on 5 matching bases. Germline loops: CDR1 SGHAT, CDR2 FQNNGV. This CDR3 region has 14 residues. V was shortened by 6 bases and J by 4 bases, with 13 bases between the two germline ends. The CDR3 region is CASRGVAYYNEQFF. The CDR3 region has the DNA TGTGCCAGCAGAGGGGTGGCCTATTACAATGAGCAGTTCTTC.

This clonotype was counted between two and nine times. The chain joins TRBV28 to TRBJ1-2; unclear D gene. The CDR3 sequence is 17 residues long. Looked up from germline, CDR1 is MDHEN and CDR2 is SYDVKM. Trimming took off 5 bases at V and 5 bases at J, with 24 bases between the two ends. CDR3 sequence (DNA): TGTGCCAGCAGTCTCGGAGGGAACCGCCTAGCACGGTATGGCTACACCTTC. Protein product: CASSLGGNRLARYGYTF.

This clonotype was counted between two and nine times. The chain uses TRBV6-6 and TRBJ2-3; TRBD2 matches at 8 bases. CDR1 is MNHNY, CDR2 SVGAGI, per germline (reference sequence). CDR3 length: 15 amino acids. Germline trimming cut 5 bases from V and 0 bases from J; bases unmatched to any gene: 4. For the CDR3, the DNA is TGTGCCAGCAGTCCCGGGGGGGGAAGCACAGATACGCAGTATTTT. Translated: CASSPGGGSTDTQYF.

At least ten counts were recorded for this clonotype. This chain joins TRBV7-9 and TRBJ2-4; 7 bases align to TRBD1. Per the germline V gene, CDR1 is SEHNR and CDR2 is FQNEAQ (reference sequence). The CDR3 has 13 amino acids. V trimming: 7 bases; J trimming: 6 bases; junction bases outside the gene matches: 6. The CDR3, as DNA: TGTGCCAGCACCTCGACAGGGATAAACATTCAGTACTTC. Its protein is CASTSTGINIQYF.

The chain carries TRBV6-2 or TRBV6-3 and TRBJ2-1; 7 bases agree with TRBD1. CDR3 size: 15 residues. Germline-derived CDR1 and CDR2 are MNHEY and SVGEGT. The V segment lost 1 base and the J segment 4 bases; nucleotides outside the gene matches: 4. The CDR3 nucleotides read TGTGCCAGCAGTTACTTAGGACAGGAGTACAATGAGCAGTTCTTC. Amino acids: CASSYLGQEYNEQFF.

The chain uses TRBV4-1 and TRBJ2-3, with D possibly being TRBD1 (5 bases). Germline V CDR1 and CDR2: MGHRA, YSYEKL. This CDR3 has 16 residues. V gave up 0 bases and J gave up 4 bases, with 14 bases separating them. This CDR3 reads CASSQDPAGLSDTQYF. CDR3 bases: TGCGCCAGCAGCCAAGATCCCGCAGGGCTCTCAGATACGCAGTATTTT.

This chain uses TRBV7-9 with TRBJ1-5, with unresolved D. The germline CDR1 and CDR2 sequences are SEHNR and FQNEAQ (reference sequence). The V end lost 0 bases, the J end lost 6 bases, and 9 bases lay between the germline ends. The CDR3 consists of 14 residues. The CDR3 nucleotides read TGTGCCAGCAGCTTAGCCGGGAATGGTCAGCCCCAGCATTTT. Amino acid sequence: CASSLAGNGQPQHF.

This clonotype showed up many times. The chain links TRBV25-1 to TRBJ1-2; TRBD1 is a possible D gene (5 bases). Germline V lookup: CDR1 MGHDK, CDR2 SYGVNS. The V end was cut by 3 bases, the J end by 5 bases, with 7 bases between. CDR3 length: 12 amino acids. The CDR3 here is CASSDQGYGYTF. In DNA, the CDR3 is TGTGCCAGCAGTGACCAGGGATATGGCTACACCTTC.

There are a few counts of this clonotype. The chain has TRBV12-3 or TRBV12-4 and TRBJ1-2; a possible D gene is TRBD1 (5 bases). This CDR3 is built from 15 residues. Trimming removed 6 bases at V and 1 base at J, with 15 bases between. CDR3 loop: CASSSSSGGNYGYTF. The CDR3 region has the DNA TGTGCCAGCAGCTCTTCCAGTGGGGGTAACTATGGCTACACCTTC.

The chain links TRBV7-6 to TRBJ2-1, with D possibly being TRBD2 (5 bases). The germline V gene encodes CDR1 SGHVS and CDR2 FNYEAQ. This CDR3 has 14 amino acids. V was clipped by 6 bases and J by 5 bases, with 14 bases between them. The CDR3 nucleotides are TGTGCCAGCAGGGGAGACTCATTTAACAATGAGCAGTTCTTC. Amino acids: CASRGDSFNNEQFF. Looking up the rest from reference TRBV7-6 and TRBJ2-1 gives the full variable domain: GAGVSQSPRYKVTKRGQDVALRCDPISGHVSLYWYRQALGQGPEFLTYFNYEAQQDKSGLPNDRFSAERPEGSISTLTIQRTEQRDSAMYRCASRGDSFNNEQFFGPGTRLTVL.

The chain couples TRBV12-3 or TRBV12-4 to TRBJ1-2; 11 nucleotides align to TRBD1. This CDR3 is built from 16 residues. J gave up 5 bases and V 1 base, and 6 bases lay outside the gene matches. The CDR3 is CASSLEARDRGYGYTF. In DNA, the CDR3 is TGTGCCAGCAGTTTAGAGGCCCGGGACAGGGGGTATGGCTACACCTTC.

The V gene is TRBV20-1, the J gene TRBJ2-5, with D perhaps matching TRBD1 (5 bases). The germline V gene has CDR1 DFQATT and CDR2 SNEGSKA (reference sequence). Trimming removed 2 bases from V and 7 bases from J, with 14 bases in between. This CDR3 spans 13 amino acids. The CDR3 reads CSARYGQTRTQYF. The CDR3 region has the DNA TGCAGTGCTAGATACGGACAAACGAGGACCCAGTACTTC.

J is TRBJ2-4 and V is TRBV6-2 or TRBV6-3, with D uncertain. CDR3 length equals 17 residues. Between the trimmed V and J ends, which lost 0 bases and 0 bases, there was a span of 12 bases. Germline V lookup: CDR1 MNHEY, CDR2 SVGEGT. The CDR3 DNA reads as TGTGCCAGCAGTTACTCTGGCTGGGATCGAGCCAAAAACATTCAGTACTTC. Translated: CASSYSGWDRAKNIQYF.

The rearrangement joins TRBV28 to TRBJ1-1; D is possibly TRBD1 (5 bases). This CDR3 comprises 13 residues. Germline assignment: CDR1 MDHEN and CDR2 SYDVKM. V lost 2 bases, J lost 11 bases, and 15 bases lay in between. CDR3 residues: CASSLRGERWAFF. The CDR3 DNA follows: TGTGCCAGCAGTTTAAGAGGGGAGAGATGGGCTTTCTTT.

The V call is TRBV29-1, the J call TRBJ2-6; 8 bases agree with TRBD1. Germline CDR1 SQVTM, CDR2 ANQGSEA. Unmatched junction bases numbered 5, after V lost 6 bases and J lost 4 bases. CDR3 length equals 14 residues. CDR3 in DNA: TGCAGCGTCCGGACAGGGCTCGGGGCCAACGTCCTGACTTTC. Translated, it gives CSVRTGLGANVLTF.

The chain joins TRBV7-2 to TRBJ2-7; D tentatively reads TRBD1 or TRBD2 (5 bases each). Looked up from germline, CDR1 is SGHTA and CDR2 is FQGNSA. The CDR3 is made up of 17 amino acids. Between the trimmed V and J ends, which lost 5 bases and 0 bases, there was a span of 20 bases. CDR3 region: CASSISSGTHSSYEQYF. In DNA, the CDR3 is TGTGCCAGCAGCATATCCTCCGGGACCCACAGCTCCTACGAGCAGTACTTC.

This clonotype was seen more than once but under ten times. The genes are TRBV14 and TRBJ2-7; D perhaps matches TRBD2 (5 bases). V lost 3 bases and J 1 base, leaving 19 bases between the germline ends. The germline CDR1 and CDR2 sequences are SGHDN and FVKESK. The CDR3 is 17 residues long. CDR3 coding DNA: TGTGCCAGCAGCCAGGTCTATCACGGTCGGGGTTCCTACGAGCAGTACTTC. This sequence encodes CASSQVYHGRGSYEQYF.

The CDR3 loop is CASSFNGGGTDTQYF. The CDR3 DNA reads TGTGCCAGCAGCTTTAATGGGGGTGGCACAGATACGCAGTATTTT. V gene TRBV7-6 combines with J gene TRBJ2-3; the D gene could be TRBD1 or TRBD2 (5 bases each). V was trimmed by 3 bases and J by 1 base, leaving 11 bases between them. This CDR3 is 15 amino acids long. The germline gives CDR1 SGHVS, CDR2 FNYEAQ. The full variable domain, rest sourced from reference TRBV7-6 and TRBJ2-3, is GAGVSQSPRYKVTKRGQDVALRCDPISGHVSLYWYRQALGQGPEFLTYFNYEAQQDKSGLPNDRFSAERPEGSISTLTIQRTEQRDSAMYRCASSFNGGGTDTQYFGPGTRLTVL.

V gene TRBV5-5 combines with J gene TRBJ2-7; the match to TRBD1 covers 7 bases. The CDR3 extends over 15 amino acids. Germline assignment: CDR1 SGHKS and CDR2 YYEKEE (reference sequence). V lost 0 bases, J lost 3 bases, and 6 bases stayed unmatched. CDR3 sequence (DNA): TGTGCCAGCAGCTTGGGATGGGACAGTGGCTACGAGCAGTACTTC. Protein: CASSLGWDSGYEQYF.